This T cell receptor (beta chain) emerged from a study of CD8+ T cells in alopecia areata. Findings and caveats of the study: Alopecia totalis/universalis scalp especially showed more expanded CD8+ clones than normal scalp.

Concerning this clone itself: Its target is unknown.

Following extraction, RNA underwent reverse transcription to cDNA, which served as the sequencing template. Repertoires were generated with immunoSEQ multiplex PCR, while TCRdb's copy carries only in-frame clones and drops some. The table shows 150,000 to 200,000 clones, with 50% to 70% occurring only once. CDR3 length: 14 residues. Germline CDR1 reads SQVTM; CDR2 reads ANQGSEA. V lost 6 bases and J lost 3; bases outside the gene matches: 9. The J gene is TRBJ2-7, the V gene TRBV29-1, with 9 bases fitting TRBD1. This clonotype originated in a human donor with alopecia areata. The sample was CD4+ T cells sorted from blood, taken at week 0. The CDR3 spells CSVGGQGRRYEQYF. The CDR3, as DNA: TGCAGCGTGGGGGGACAGGGTAGACGCTACGAGCAGTACTTC.